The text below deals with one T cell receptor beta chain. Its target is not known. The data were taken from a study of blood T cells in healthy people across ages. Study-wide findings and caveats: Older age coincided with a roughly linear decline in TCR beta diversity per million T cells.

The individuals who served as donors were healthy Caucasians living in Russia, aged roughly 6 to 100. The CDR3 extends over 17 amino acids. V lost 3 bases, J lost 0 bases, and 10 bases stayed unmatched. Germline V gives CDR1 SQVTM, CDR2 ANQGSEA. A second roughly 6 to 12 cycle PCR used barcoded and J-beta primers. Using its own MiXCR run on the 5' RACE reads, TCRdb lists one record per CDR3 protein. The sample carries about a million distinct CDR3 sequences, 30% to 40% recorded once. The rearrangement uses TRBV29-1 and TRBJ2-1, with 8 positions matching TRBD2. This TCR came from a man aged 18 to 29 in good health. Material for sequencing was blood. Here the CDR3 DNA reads TGCAGCGTTGATGGCAGCGGGGGTACTAGCTCCTACAATGAGCAGTTCTTC. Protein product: CSVDGSGGTSSYNEQFF.